These T cell receptor beta chains were read from a single sample in a study of response to subunit inactivated influenza vaccine. TCRdb re-analysed the RT-PCR reads in MiXCR, keeping a single row per CDR3 protein. Of roughly 630,000 distinct CDR3 sequences listed, approximately 14% are singletons. The source material was PBMCs from blood, sampled 14 days before vaccination. These receptors came from a man aged 45 to 65 who received an inactivated influenza vaccine. The CDR3 runs from the conserved cysteine through the conserved F or W. The order of the fields is V gene, J gene, clone size, CDR3 protein. Not all rows give a size; the values are once, few, many and, for expanded clones, a class.

>TRBV6-5|TRBJ2-1|.
CASSYSMAGGGNEQFF
>TRBV3-1|TRBJ1-2|.
CASSRSQDNYGYTF
>TRBV4-3|TRBJ2-3|.
CASSQVAGYSSTDTQYF
>TRBV6-2/TRBV6-3|TRBJ1-1|few
CASSEPDGSEAFF
>TRBV29-1|TRBJ1-2|.
CSVGTQTPNHNYGYTF
>TRBV30|TRBJ2-1|.
CAWSVFSGRNEQFF
>TRBV6-5|TRBJ2-1|many
CASSYIHNEQFF
>TRBV7-9|TRBJ2-5|.
CASSPLRDTETQYF
>TRBV4-2|TRBJ2-7|few
CASSPLLGQGSGEQYF
>TRBV28|TRBJ2-3|.
CASSLLTSGRTDTQYF
>TRBV20-1|TRBJ2-3|.
CSASPPLLSTDTQYF
>TRBV28|TRBJ1-2|few
CASSLEYRAGRRVNYGYTF
>TRBV18|TRBJ2-7|.
CARSPGGQLKYEQYF
>TRBV27|TRBJ2-7|many
CASLPDPRLGVHEQYF
>TRBV7-9|TRBJ1-3|few
CASTPLGWGNTIYF
>TRBV10-3|TRBJ1-5|many
CAISESGGANQPQHF
>TRBV29-1|TRBJ1-2|many
CSVGGQGSGARTYTF
>TRBV4-2|TRBJ2-1|.
CASSQVTGRIYNEQFF
>TRBV29-1|TRBJ1-5|few
CSVGVADPNQPQHF
>TRBV27|TRBJ1-5|few
CASSLLGASNQPQHF
>TRBV20-1|TRBJ2-7|few
CSAGSGRSYEQYF
>TRBV27|TRBJ2-7|.
CASSLRAGSEQYF
>TRBV27|TRBJ1-5|many
CASSSGTGGNQPQHF
>TRBV24-1|TRBJ2-2|few
CATSDLDLTGELFF
>TRBV6-2/TRBV6-3|TRBJ2-2|many
CASSYRRGAPTGELFF
>TRBV29-1|TRBJ1-1|few
CSGQTGYTEAFF
>TRBV4-2|TRBJ2-7|.
CASSQDWQGRTSYEQYF
>TRBV5-4|TRBJ2-2|.
CASSSQVNTGELFF
>TRBV5-5|TRBJ2-7|few
CASSLLLTGVAGGQYF
>TRBV5-1|TRBJ1-1|few
CASSLRQGSGNTEAFF
>TRBV6-1|TRBJ2-2|.
CASRRKGGPRSTGELFF
>TRBV7-2|TRBJ1-5|.
CASSPGRASAQHF
>TRBV25-1|TRBJ2-7|few
CASSDPRQGTSYEQYF
>TRBV7-8|TRBJ2-1|.
CASSPGPSGVGDEQFF
>TRBV29-1|TRBJ2-5|.
CSVEGHRESQETQYF
>TRBV6-5|TRBJ1-2|.
CASRYRNNYGYTF
>TRBV28|TRBJ2-7|few
CASRPVGSSYEQYF
>TRBV20-1|TRBJ2-7|few
CSARERGAVYEQYF
>TRBV29-1|TRBJ2-5|.
CSVRPGQETQYF
>TRBV29-1|TRBJ2-3|few
CSVEDDIAGHPSDTQYF
>TRBV6-5|TRBJ2-7|.
CASSSRLAGHYEQYF